Following are 15 T cell receptor beta chains from one sample sequenced in a study of cytomegalovirus exposure and HLA in healthy donors. PCR amplification relied on 60 Vbeta primers (plus 13 Jbeta primers). Assay: immunoSEQ multiplex PCR; the TCRdb copy retains only in-frame clones and omits some. The sample carries fewer than 300,000 clones, 80% recorded once. The material sequenced was PBMCs. Every receptor here comes from a girl aged 2 to 9 in good health and CMV-seronegative.

CDR3 sequence (DNA): TGTGCCAGCAGTGACCAGACAGGGGCTCTTTCAGGCTACACCTTC. Amino acids: CASSDQTGALSGYTF. This rearrangement joins TRBV25-1 to TRBJ1-2; 8 bases align to TRBD1. The CDR3 runs 15 residues. CDR1 and CDR2 (germline): MGHDK, SYGVNS. Trimming removed 3 bases from V and 8 bases from J; junction bases left unmatched: 11.

This clone was observed a few times. The chain combines TRBV28 with TRBJ2-2; D is unclear. Germline V lookup: CDR1 MDHEN, CDR2 SYDVKM. This CDR3 is 18 amino acids long. Between the trimmed V and J ends, which lost 2 bases and 3 bases, there was a span of 19 bases. CDR3 DNA sequence: TGTGCCAGCAGTTTACCAACTGGAGAGAAAGAGTACACCGGGGAGCTGTTTTTT. It codes for CASSLPTGEKEYTGELFF.

This chain joins TRBV5-1 and TRBJ2-5; a weak D match, TRBD1 (5 bases). Trimming stripped 0 bases from V and 2 bases from J, with 14 bases between. Germline V gene lookup returns CDR1 SGHRS and CDR2 YFSETQ. The CDR3 is 16 residues long. The CDR3 DNA sequence: TGCGCCAGCAGCTTGGGACAGTTTGGGATACAAGAGACCCAGTACTTC. Translating gives CASSLGQFGIQETQYF.

As to this clone: The junction shows a germline mismatch at one end, possibly a read error. V and J are TRBV28 and TRBJ2-7, with D possibly matching TRBD1 (5 bases). CDR1 is MDHEN, CDR2 SYDVKM, per germline. This CDR3 spans 12 amino acids. The CDR3 region is CASSLRGHTPIF. In DNA form, the CDR3 reads TGTGCCAGCAGCCTTAGGGGTCATACTCCTATCTTC.

The CDR3 DNA is TGTGCCAGCAGCTTGTGGGGGGGACCGCTCGGGGAGCTGTTTTTT. The encoded protein is CASSLWGGPLGELFF. This sequence joins TRBV5-6 and TRBJ2-2, with 7 bases aligning to TRBD2. The V gene end was trimmed by 1 base and the J gene end by 7 bases; junction bases not matched to a gene: 7. There are 15 residues in the CDR3. Germline CDR1 and CDR2: SGHDT and YYEEEE.

The chain is built from TRBV4-2 and TRBJ2-1; 15 nucleotides line up with TRBD2. The CDR3 runs to 20 residues. Trimming cost V 4 bases and J 2 bases; bases outside gene matches: 12. Germline V CDR1 and CDR2: LGHNA, YNFKEQ. Written as DNA, the CDR3 is TGTGCCAGCAGCCGCCAGGGTGGGACTAGCGGGAGGATAACCTACAATGAGCAGTTCTTC. It codes for CASSRQGGTSGRITYNEQFF.

The rearrangement joins TRBV11-3 to TRBJ1-5; tentative D call: TRBD1 (6 bases). V was cut by 2 bases and J by 2 bases, with 16 bases left in between. Germline CDR1 and CDR2: SGHNT and YENEEA. CDR3 length equals 17 residues. The DNA of the CDR3 is TGTGCCAGCAGCTTAACCGGGACAACCTTGGGCAATCAGCCCCAGCATTTT. Translating gives CASSLTGTTLGNQPQHF. Full variable domain (missing parts from reference TRBV11-3 and TRBJ1-5): EAGVVQSPRYKIIEKKQPVAFWCNPISGHNTLYWYLQNLGQGPELLIRYENEEAVDDSQLPKDRFSAERLKGVDSTLKIQPAELGDSAVYLCASSLTGTTLGNQPQHFGDGTRLSIL.

The sample holds one count of this clone. V usage is TRBV23-1 and J usage is TRBJ2-1; 13 bases are a match to TRBD2. TRBV23-1 is given ORF status, its function remaining uncertain. The CDR3 totals 17 residues. The V gene end was trimmed by 6 bases and the J gene end by 5 bases; junction bases not matched to a gene: 10. In DNA, the CDR3 is TGCGCCAGCAGGAAACTAGCGGGAGGGCCTGGGGACAATGAGCAGTTCTTC. It is translated as CASRKLAGGPGDNEQFF.

This clone was found once. The chain combines TRBV11-2 with TRBJ2-1; unclear D gene. The V end lost 5 bases, the J end lost 5 bases, and 10 bases lay between the germline ends. CDR3 length: 13 amino acids. Germline lookup yields CDR1 SGHAT and CDR2 FQNNGV. CDR3 DNA sequence: TGTGCCAGCAGCCTCAACTTAAACAATGAGCAGTTCTTC. As protein: CASSLNLNNEQFF. Full variable domain (outside the CDR3, taken from reference TRBV11-2 and TRBJ2-1): EAGVAQSPRYKIIEKRQSVAFWCNPISGHATLYWYQQILGQGPKLLIQFQNNGVVDDSQLPKDRFSAERLKGVDSTLKIQPAKLEDSAVYLCASSLNLNNEQFFGPGTRLTVL.

V is TRBV6-1 and J is TRBJ1-1; D possibly corresponds to TRBD1 (6 bases). CDR1 MNHNS and CDR2 SASEGT come from the germline V gene. This CDR3 contains 14 residues. The V end lost 6 bases, the J end lost 4 bases, and 15 bases lay between the germline ends. The CDR3 DNA reads as TGTGCCAGCAGCGATATTACAGGGAGCACTGAAGCTTTCTTT. It yields the protein CASSDITGSTEAFF.

This clone was picked up a small number of times. V gene TRBV6-1 combines with J gene TRBJ2-3; 13 nucleotides agree with TRBD2. The germline CDR1 and CDR2 sequences are MNHNS and SASEGT. V was clipped by 4 bases and J by 1 base; unmatched bases: 5. The CDR3 covers 17 residues. CDR3 bases: TGTGCCAGCAGTGGGACTAGCGGGAGCGGCCGCACAGATACGCAGTATTTT. Its protein is CASSGTSGSGRTDTQYF.

This clone has more than one count but fewer than ten. The gene calls are TRBV5-4 and TRBJ2-1; D is perhaps TRBD1 (6 bases). Germline V CDR1 and CDR2: SGHNT, YYREEE (reference sequence). Between the trimmed V and J ends, which lost 0 bases and 4 bases, there was a span of 17 bases. The CDR3 extends over 17 amino acids. CDR3 in DNA: TGTGCCAGCAGCTTGGGGCCTGTGGGGGCAGGATACAATGAGCAGTTCTTC. This codes for CASSLGPVGAGYNEQFF.

This chain links TRBV9 with TRBJ1-2; D not certain. Germline values: CDR1 SGDLS, CDR2 YYNGEE. CDR3 length: 16 amino acids. Trimming stripped 3 bases from V and 0 bases from J, with 15 bases between. The CDR3 region is CASSAHLGGPNYGYTF. CDR3 DNA: TGTGCCAGCAGCGCGCATTTAGGAGGTCCTAACTATGGCTACACCTTC.

The sample holds one count of this clone. The J gene is TRBJ1-1, the V gene TRBV15, with D perhaps matching TRBD1 (5 bases). This CDR3 spans 15 amino acids. V lost 0 bases, J lost 4 bases, and 12 bases lay in between. CDR1 is LNHNV, CDR2 YYDKDF, per germline (reference sequence). For the CDR3, the DNA is TGTGCCACCAGCAGAGAGTGGGGCAGAACCACTGAAGCTTTCTTT. Translating it yields CATSREWGRTTEAFF. The full variable domain, its missing parts supplied by reference TRBV15 and TRBJ1-1, is DAMVIQNPRYQVTQFGKPVTLSCSQTLNHNVMYWYQQKSSQAPKLLFHYYDKDFNNEADTPDNFQSRRPNTSFCFLDIRSPGLGDTAMYLCATSREWGRTTEAFFGQGTRLTVV.

The rearrangement uses TRBV7-9 and TRBJ2-1, with D tentatively TRBD2 (5 bases). Germline V gene lookup returns CDR1 SEHNR and CDR2 FQNEAQ (reference sequence). The CDR3 length is 15 residues. V was cut by 2 bases and J by 6 bases, with 14 bases left in between. The CDR3 protein is CASSLLASSINEQFF. The CDR3 coding sequence is TGTGCCAGCAGCTTATTAGCGAGTTCAATCAATGAGCAGTTCTTC.